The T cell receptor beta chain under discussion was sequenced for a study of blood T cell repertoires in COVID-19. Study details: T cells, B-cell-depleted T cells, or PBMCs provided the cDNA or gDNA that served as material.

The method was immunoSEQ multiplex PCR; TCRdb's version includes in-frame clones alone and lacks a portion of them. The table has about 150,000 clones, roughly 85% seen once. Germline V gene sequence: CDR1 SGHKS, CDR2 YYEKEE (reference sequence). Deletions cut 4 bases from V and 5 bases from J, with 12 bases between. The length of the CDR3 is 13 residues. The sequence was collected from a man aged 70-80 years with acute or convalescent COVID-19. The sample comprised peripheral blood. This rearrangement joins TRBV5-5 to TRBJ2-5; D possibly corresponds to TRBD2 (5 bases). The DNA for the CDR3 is TGTGCCAGCAGCCCTGAGCGGACGGAGACCCAGTACTTC. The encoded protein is CASSPERTETQYF.